This entry features one T cell receptor (beta chain) sequence. These data originate in a study of blood T cell repertoires in COVID-19. Study-wide context: Acute and convalescent COVID-19 samples came from the United States, Italy and Spain. PBMCs, B-cell-depleted T cells, or T cells provided the cDNA or gDNA that made up the material.

Per the original methods: Researchers report that nucleated cell counts were estimated from reference gene primer amplification. The data were produced by immunoSEQ multiplex PCR, yet TCRdb's version contains in-frame clones alone and is incomplete. V, J and clone size derive from that table, while D and trimming were established from the DNA sequence. Among over 200,000 clones listed, roughly 87% were seen once. The CDR3 sequence is 16 residues long. V dropped 4 bases and J dropped 7 bases, with 21 bases sitting between them. CDR1 and CDR2 (germline): MDHEN, SYDVKM. The sequence came from a man aged 40-50 years with active or convalescent COVID-19. The rearrangement joins TRBV28 to TRBJ2-3; perhaps TRBD2 as D (5 bases). The material sequenced was peripheral blood. The DNA for the CDR3 is TGTGCCAGCAGTTCCCAACTAGTGGGTGCACAATATACGCAGTATTTT. As protein: CASSSQLVGAQYTQYF.